The 23 T cell receptor beta chains listed next were all sequenced from one sample in a study of T cell clones after liver transplantation. Method: immunoSEQ multiplex PCR; TCRdb's copy keeps in-frame clones and lacks some. The data contain around 100,000 clones, roughly four fifths of them seen just once; the ten biggest clones take up approximately 3%. The sample consisted of CD4+ T cells from blood, taken around 44 months after liver transplant. The source is a human patient who received a liver transplant. Some T cells may originate from the graft donor.

The chain uses TRBV7-3 and TRBJ2-3; 13 bases are shared with TRBD2. In germline, CDR1 is SGHTA, CDR2 FQGTGA. There are 16 residues in the CDR3. Trimming cost V 4 bases and J 6 bases; bases outside gene matches: 7. CDR3 nucleotides: TGTGCCAGCAGCTCAAGGACTAGCGGGGGTACGGATACGCAGTATTTT. Translating it yields CASSSRTSGGTDTQYF.

This clone is a singleton in its sample. This sequence joins TRBV18 and TRBJ2-2; D gene unclear. Trimming removed 3 bases at V and 6 bases at J, with 8 bases between. Germline V gives CDR1 KGHSH, CDR2 LQKENI. The CDR3 contains 13 residues. CDR3 in amino acids: CASSPAGSGELFF. The CDR3 region has the DNA TGTGCCAGCTCACCGGCCGGGTCCGGGGAGCTGTTTTTT.

This chain connects TRBV14 to TRBJ2-5; no clear D gene. Trimming stripped 1 base from V and 5 bases from J, with 11 bases between. Germline values: CDR1 SGHDN, CDR2 FVKESK. This CDR3 is built from 14 residues. CDR3 coding DNA: TGTGCCAGCAGCCAAGCAGGTTTGAGGGAGACCCAGTACTTC. This encodes CASSQAGLRETQYF.

This sequence joins TRBV11-2 and TRBJ1-2, with a tentative D call TRBD1 (6 bases). V dropped 4 bases and J dropped 7 bases, with 19 bases sitting between them. The CDR3 sequence is 15 residues long. The germline gives CDR1 SGHAT, CDR2 FQNNGV. Here the CDR3 DNA reads TGTGCCAGCAGCTCCCCGGGCCGGGGGCGAGGTGGCTACACCTTC. This codes for CASSSPGRGRGGYTF.

This clone was detected a few times. The V call is TRBV7-3, the J call TRBJ1-2; the match to TRBD1 covers 7 bases. The CDR3 loop spans 13 amino acids. J gave up 6 bases and V 2 bases, and 3 bases lay outside the gene matches. Germline loops: CDR1 SGHTA, CDR2 FQGTGA. The CDR3 nucleotides read TGTGCCAGCAGCTTAGCTACAGGGGATGGCTACACCTTC. It yields the protein CASSLATGDGYTF.

J is TRBJ1-1 and V is TRBV9, with TRBD1 as a possible D gene (6 bases). Germline CDR1 and CDR2: SGDLS and YYNGEE. Deletions cut 4 bases from V and 4 bases from J, with 14 bases between. CDR3 size: 14 residues. The CDR3 here is CASSTQEGGTEAFF. The CDR3 DNA sequence: TGTGCCAGCAGCACACAAGAAGGGGGCACTGAAGCTTTCTTT.

The chain is built from TRBV20-1 and TRBJ2-5; D gene ambiguous. Germline assignment: CDR1 DFQATT and CDR2 SNEGSKA (reference sequence). V dropped 5 bases and J dropped 4 bases, with 8 bases sitting between them. The CDR3 has 11 amino acids. CDR3 in DNA: TGCAGTGCTCTAGTTGGAGAGACCCAGTACTTC. Amino acids: CSALVGETQYF.

The genes are TRBV14 and TRBJ1-3; possible D gene TRBD1, 6 bases. Looked up from germline, CDR1 is SGHDN and CDR2 is FVKESK. V gave up 4 bases and J gave up 1 base, with 11 bases separating them. The CDR3 length is 15 residues. The CDR3 loop is CASSRQVPSGNTIYF. The DNA of the CDR3 is TGTGCCAGCAGCCGACAGGTACCTTCTGGAAACACCATATATTTT.

V and J are TRBV5-1 and TRBJ2-7; the D gene is possibly TRBD1 (5 bases). In germline, CDR1 is SGHRS, CDR2 YFSETQ. Trimming removed 2 bases at V and 2 bases at J, with 11 bases between. This CDR3 comprises 14 residues. CDR3 DNA: TGCGCCAGCAGCTTCCCCGACAGAGCCTACGAGCAGTACTTC. Protein sequence: CASSFPDRAYEQYF.

The rearrangement joins TRBV7-2 to TRBJ1-2; perhaps TRBD1 as D (6 bases). Germline CDR1 and CDR2: SGHTA and FQGNSA. V dropped 3 bases and J dropped 3 bases, with 8 bases sitting between them. The CDR3 spans 13 residues. CDR3 region: CASSLDRDYGYTF. The CDR3 nucleotides read TGTGCCAGCAGCTTGGACAGAGACTATGGCTACACCTTC.

The chain employs TRBV13 and TRBJ2-4; TRBD1 matches at 8 bases. The CDR3 has 16 amino acids. The germline V gene has CDR1 PRHDT and CDR2 FYEKMQ (reference sequence). V lost 5 bases to trimming and J lost 2 bases; unmatched junction nucleotides: 8. CDR3 in DNA: TGTGCCAGCAGCCCAGGACAGGGTGGGACCAAAAACATTCAGTACTTC. Translated: CASSPGQGGTKNIQYF.

The gene calls are TRBV30 and TRBJ2-2; a possible D gene is TRBD1 (5 bases). Trimming took off 7 bases at V and 0 bases at J, with 15 bases between the two ends. This CDR3 comprises 15 residues. From germline, CDR1 is GTSNPN and CDR2 SVGIG (reference sequence). CDR3 nucleotides: TGTGCCTTGAAACTGACAGCCGCGAACACCGGGGAGCTGTTTTTT. It is translated as CALKLTAANTGELFF.

The rearrangement links TRBV28 to TRBJ2-2; D is perhaps TRBD1 (6 bases). This CDR3 has 16 amino acids. Deletions cut 5 bases from V and 0 bases from J, with 13 bases between. Germline CDR1 and CDR2: MDHEN and SYDVKM. The CDR3 bases are TGTGCCAGCAGTCCGAGTCAGGGGACGAACACCGGGGAGCTGTTTTTT. Protein product: CASSPSQGTNTGELFF.

This clone has just a few counts. The chain uses TRBV7-2 and TRBJ1-5; D is ambiguous. Trimming pared 2 bases from V and 7 bases from J, leaving 15 bases between. CDR1 and CDR2 from the germline V gene are SGHTA and FQGNSA. This CDR3 region has 15 residues. In DNA, the CDR3 is TGTGCCAGCAGCTTACGGGAGGGTAGGATGCAGCCCCAGCATTTT. Translated: CASSLREGRMQPQHF. The full variable domain, its missing parts supplied by reference TRBV7-2 and TRBJ1-5, is GAGVSQSPSNKVTEKGKDVELRCDPISGHTALYWYRQSLGQGLEFLIYFQGNSAPDKSGLPSDRFSAERTGGSVSTLTIQRTQQEDSAVYLCASSLREGRMQPQHFGDGTRLSIL.

The genes are TRBV25-1 and TRBJ1-4, with D maybe TRBD1 (5 bases). The CDR3 sequence is 13 residues long. V was pared by 5 bases and J by 7 bases, with 11 bases between. Looked up from germline, CDR1 is MGHDK and CDR2 is SYGVNS. The CDR3 spells CASSLSGTEKLFF. The CDR3, as DNA: TGTGCCAGCAGTCTTTCTGGGACTGAAAAACTGTTTTTT.

The chain links TRBV10-1 to TRBJ2-3; the D gene could be TRBD1 or TRBD2 (5 bases each). CDR1 and CDR2 (germline): WNHNN, SYGVQD (reference sequence). Between the trimmed V and J ends, which lost 10 bases and 0 bases, there was a span of 14 bases. This CDR3 contains 14 residues. CDR3 sequence reads: CAKLRGLSTDTQYF. The DNA for the CDR3 is TGCGCCAAGTTGAGGGGATTAAGCACAGATACGCAGTATTTT.

V usage is TRBV9 and J usage is TRBJ2-3; no clear D gene. The CDR3 is 14 residues long. Germline CDR1 reads SGDLS; CDR2 reads YYNGEE. Trimming pared 2 bases from V and 4 bases from J, leaving 11 bases between. The CDR3 DNA is TGTGCCAGCAGCGTCGTGGAGATGCCAGATACGCAGTATTTT. It translates to CASSVVEMPDTQYF.

The chain uses TRBV28 and TRBJ2-7, with D tentatively TRBD1 (5 bases). Trimming removed 9 bases at V and 5 bases at J, with 11 bases between. CDR1 is MDHEN, CDR2 SYDVKM, per germline. CDR3 size: 11 residues. CDR3 nucleotides: TGTGCCAGTTTAAAGGGGCACGAGCAGTACTTC. This encodes CASLKGHEQYF.

This clone has more than one count but fewer than ten. The chain carries TRBV7-2 and TRBJ1-2, with 7 bases identical to TRBD1. Unmatched junction bases numbered 5, after V lost 4 bases and J lost 0 bases. Looked up from germline, CDR1 is SGHTA and CDR2 is FQGNSA. CDR3 length: 15 residues. Written as DNA, the CDR3 is TGTGCCAGCAGCTCGGAAGGGGGCCCTAACTATGGCTACACCTTC. Translation gives CASSSEGGPNYGYTF.

The genes are TRBV5-6 and TRBJ1-6; maybe TRBD1 (5 bases). The CDR3 is 15 amino acids. CDR1 is SGHDT and CDR2 is YYEEEE in the germline V gene. Trimming removed 1 base from V and 7 bases from J, with 12 bases in between. The CDR3 protein is CASSLRGAGNSPLHF. DNA for the CDR3: TGTGCCAGCAGCTTGAGAGGGGCTGGGAATTCACCCCTCCACTTT.

The V call is TRBV7-2, the J call TRBJ2-1; 7 bases match TRBD2. J gave up 2 bases and V 3 bases, and 7 bases lay outside the gene matches. Germline CDR1 and CDR2: SGHTA and FQGNSA. The CDR3 has 16 amino acids. CDR3 loop: CASSFLGGFAYNEQFF. CDR3 nucleotides: TGTGCCAGCAGCTTTCTGGGGGGGTTTGCCTACAATGAGCAGTTCTTC. Drawing the rest from reference TRBV7-2 and TRBJ2-1, the complete variable domain is GAGVSQSPSNKVTEKGKDVELRCDPISGHTALYWYRQSLGQGLEFLIYFQGNSAPDKSGLPSDRFSAERTGGSVSTLTIQRTQQEDSAVYLCASSFLGGFAYNEQFFGPGTRLTVL.

The chain has TRBV27 and TRBJ2-5; D perhaps matches TRBD2 (5 bases). CDR3 length equals 16 residues. The germline CDR1 and CDR2 sequences are MNHEY and SMNVEV (reference sequence). V lost 5 bases and J 6 bases, leaving 22 bases between the germline ends. The CDR3 coding sequence is TGTGCCAGCAGTCCCGGGCGGGCTAGCCGAGTCCAGACCCAGTACTTC. Protein product: CASSPGRASRVQTQYF.

In DNA form, the CDR3 reads TGTGCCAGCAGCTTAGGGGCCAGAACCAACGCAGATACGCAGTATTTT. This gives the protein CASSLGARTNADTQYF. The rearrangement joins TRBV7-6 to TRBJ2-3; unclear D gene. The CDR3 totals 16 residues. The germline V and J ends were trimmed by 1 base and 4 bases, with 15 bases remaining between them. Germline V gene lookup returns CDR1 SGHVS and CDR2 FNYEAQ.